Following are 32 T cell receptor beta chains from one sample sequenced in a study of regulatory T cells in long-lasting Graves disease. Arm-PCR of CDR3 regions and iRepertoire HTBI primers were the basis on which TCR beta libraries were built. TCRdb reanalysed the multiplex PCR reads using MiXCR and keeps one entry per CDR3 protein. The table includes 650,000 to 850,000 distinct CDR3 sequences, about 30% detected once. Time point of the sample: persistent/refractory GD, antithyroid drugs over 5 years with positive TRAb. Following extraction of RNA from PBMCs, that RNA was used to make the TCR library. The sequences come from peripheral blood mononuclear cells (PBMCs), collected when the disease was refractory, from a patient treated with antithyroid drugs. Receptors originate from a female donor with Graves disease.

This chain uses TRBV11-2 with TRBJ2-5; 9 positions match TRBD2. This CDR3 has 15 amino acids. Unmatched junction bases numbered 9, after V lost 5 bases and J lost 5 bases. From germline, CDR1 is SGHAT and CDR2 FQNNGV. The CDR3 nucleotides read TGTGCCAGCAGCCAAGGGGCGGGGGGGCTGGAGACCCAGTACTTC. It is translated as CASSQGAGGLETQYF. Filled out from reference TRBV11-2 and TRBJ2-5, the complete variable domain reads EAGVAQSPRYKIIEKRQSVAFWCNPISGHATLYWYQQILGQGPKLLIQFQNNGVVDDSQLPKDRFSAERLKGVDSTLKIQPAKLEDSAVYLCASSQGAGGLETQYFGPGTRLLVL.

This clonotype was seen only a few times. J is TRBJ1-1 and V is TRBV19; 7 bases agree with TRBD1. CDR3 length equals 14 residues. Germline-derived CDR1 and CDR2 are LNHDA and SQIVND (reference sequence). After removal of 6 bases from V and 4 bases from J, the junction contained 8 bases not matched to a gene. CDR3 protein: CASRTGKASTEAFF. The CDR3 nucleotides read TGTGCCAGTAGGACAGGGAAAGCAAGCACTGAAGCTTTCTTT.

In this sample, this clonotype turned up many times. A read error may produce the germline difference seen at one junction end. This chain uses TRBV28 with TRBJ1-6; D possibly corresponds to TRBD1 (5 bases). This CDR3 spans 14 amino acids. Germline V gene sequence: CDR1 MDHEN, CDR2 SYDVKM. CDR3 sequence: CASSLLGGNSPLHF. The CDR3 DNA follows: TGTGCCAGCAGCTTATTGGGGGGTAATTCACCCCTCCACTTT.

This chain uses TRBV6-4 with TRBJ1-1, with a tentative D call TRBD1 (6 bases). This CDR3 region has 15 residues. V lost 5 bases and J lost 1, with 14 bases in between. The germline gives CDR1 MRHNA, CDR2 SNTAGT. CDR3 sequence reads: CASSYGGGENTEAFF. CDR3 nucleotides: TGTGCCAGCAGTTACGGAGGGGGGGAGAACACTGAAGCTTTCTTT.

This clonotype was found a few times. The gene calls are TRBV10-1 and TRBJ2-7, with D perhaps TRBD1 (5 bases). V dropped 3 bases and J dropped 3 bases, with 12 bases sitting between them. CDR1 WNHNN and CDR2 SYGVQD come from the germline V gene (reference sequence). The CDR3 length is 14 residues. The chain's CDR3 is CASSDAGLNYEQYF. In DNA, the CDR3 is TGCGCCAGCAGTGACGCAGGGTTGAACTACGAGCAGTACTTC.

The J gene is TRBJ1-6, the V gene TRBV3-1; 10 positions match TRBD1. The CDR3 spans 16 residues. Germline loops: CDR1 LGHDT, CDR2 YNNKEL (reference sequence). V was clipped by 4 bases and J by 6 bases; unmatched bases: 6. The CDR3 protein is CASSRETGGGNSPLHF. DNA for the CDR3: TGTGCCAGCAGCCGAGAGACAGGGGGCGGTAATTCACCCCTCCACTTT.

The chain uses TRBV4-1 and TRBJ1-4, with D unclear. The CDR3 extends over 15 amino acids. Germline V gives CDR1 MGHRA, CDR2 YSYEKL. The V end lost 4 bases, the J end lost 8 bases, and 17 bases lay between the germline ends. In nucleotides, the CDR3 is TGCGCCAGCAGCCGGCTGGGCTGGGTTGAAGAAAAACTGTTTTTT. As protein: CASSRLGWVEEKLFF.

The chain is built from TRBV6-1 and TRBJ1-1; 7 bases fit TRBD1. The CDR3 runs to 12 residues. Per the germline V gene, CDR1 is MNHNS and CDR2 is SASEGT. J was trimmed by 4 bases and V by 10 bases; bases with no gene match: 6. CDR3 loop: CATRDRATEAFF. DNA for the CDR3: TGTGCCACGCGCGACAGGGCCACTGAAGCTTTCTTT.

This clonotype has a handful of counts. This chain uses TRBV12-3 or TRBV12-4 with TRBJ1-4; 11 bases agree with TRBD1. V gave up 5 bases and J gave up 3 bases; unmatched junction bases: 2. This CDR3 has 15 amino acids. The CDR3 DNA reads as TGTGCCAGCAGTCGGGACAGGGGGTCTAATGAAAAACTGTTTTTT. This codes for CASSRDRGSNEKLFF.

The chain joins TRBV28 to TRBJ1-5, with no clear D. V was clipped by 10 bases and J by 7 bases, with 14 bases between them. Germline V CDR1 and CDR2: MDHEN, SYDVKM. This CDR3 comprises 12 residues. CDR3 sequence: CATRRVAQPQHF. In DNA form, the CDR3 reads TGTGCCACCCGACGGGTGGCCCAGCCCCAGCATTTT.

J is TRBJ2-2 and V is TRBV29-1; D is unresolved. The V end lost 8 bases, the J end lost 4 bases, and 14 bases lay between the germline ends. Germline loops: CDR1 SQVTM, CDR2 ANQGSEA. This CDR3 comprises 13 residues. Here the CDR3 reads CSSREIGTGELFF. DNA for the CDR3: TGCAGCTCCCGCGAGATCGGCACCGGGGAGCTGTTTTTT.

This clonotype was found a few times. V and J are TRBV2 and TRBJ1-2; 9 bases match TRBD1. Unmatched junction bases numbered 11, after V lost 5 bases and J lost 4 bases. The CDR3 is 16 amino acids. In germline, CDR1 is SNHLY, CDR2 FYNNEI. DNA for the CDR3: TGTGCCAGCAGTTTCCCCCGGGACAGGGCAGGCTATGGCTACACCTTC. Its translation is CASSFPRDRAGYGYTF.

V gene TRBV9 combines with J gene TRBJ2-3; 10 bases match TRBD2. V shed 0 bases, J shed 4 bases, and the junction held 2 bases outside the gene matches. Germline V CDR1 and CDR2: SGDLS, YYNGEE. There are 15 residues in the CDR3. The CDR3 region is CASSVVAGGPDTQYF. The CDR3 bases are TGTGCCAGCAGCGTAGTAGCGGGAGGACCAGATACGCAGTATTTT.

This clonotype was detected ten times or more. The gene calls are TRBV27 and TRBJ2-5, with D tentatively TRBD2 (6 bases). The germline V gene encodes CDR1 MNHEY and CDR2 SMNVEV (reference sequence). Between the trimmed V and J ends, which lost 5 bases and 4 bases, there was a span of 20 bases. The CDR3 has 16 residues. CDR3 bases: TGTGCCAGCAGTCCCCTCGGGGGACTCGATTTAGAGACCCAGTACTTC. This gives the protein CASSPLGGLDLETQYF.

This clonotype was found a few times. This chain connects TRBV5-1 to TRBJ1-1; D is uncertain. This CDR3 region has 14 residues. CDR1 and CDR2 from the germline V gene are SGHRS and YFSETQ. V gave up 1 base and J gave up 0 bases, with 7 bases separating them. The CDR3 DNA follows: TGCGCCAGCAGCTTGTACGGACTGAACACTGAAGCTTTCTTT. Its protein product is CASSLYGLNTEAFF.

In this sample, this clonotype turned up a few times. The genes are TRBV27 and TRBJ2-7; possible D gene TRBD2, 6 bases. This CDR3 spans 16 amino acids. V dropped 0 bases and J dropped 1 base, with 13 bases sitting between them. CDR1 is MNHEY, CDR2 SMNVEV, per germline (reference sequence). Written as DNA, the CDR3 is TGTGCCAGCAGTTTATCGCGGGGAACCCTTTCCTACGAGCAGTACTTC. Residues: CASSLSRGTLSYEQYF.

The chain joins TRBV19 to TRBJ2-7; the match to TRBD2 covers 10 bases. Germline loops: CDR1 LNHDA, CDR2 SQIVND (reference sequence). The CDR3 sequence is 15 residues long. V was clipped by 7 bases and J by 7 bases; unmatched bases: 13. CDR3 protein: CASTMTAGGPNEQYF. CDR3 DNA sequence: TGTGCCAGTACCATGACAGCGGGAGGGCCCAATGAGCAGTACTTC.

This clonotype was seen more than once but under ten times. The chain uses TRBV28 and TRBJ1-5; D is unclear. V was shortened by 5 bases and J by 0 bases, with 11 bases between the two germline ends. This CDR3 region has 15 residues. The germline V gene has CDR1 MDHEN and CDR2 SYDVKM. The CDR3 is CASSQAEYSNQPQHF. The CDR3 DNA reads TGTGCCAGCAGTCAAGCAGAGTATAGCAATCAGCCCCAGCATTTT. Based on the CDR3 plus reference TRBV28 and TRBJ1-5, the full variable domain is DVKVTQSSRYLVKRTGEKVFLECVQDMDHENMFWYRQDPGLGLRLIYFSYDVKMKEKGDIPEGYSVSREKKERFSLILESASTNQTSMYLCASSQAEYSNQPQHFGDGTRLSIL.

This clonotype was seen a handful of times. The V gene is TRBV19, the J gene TRBJ1-1; D might be TRBD1 (5 bases). V lost 7 bases and J 5 bases, leaving 17 bases between the germline ends. The germline gives CDR1 LNHDA, CDR2 SQIVND (reference sequence). This CDR3 spans 14 amino acids. This chain's CDR3 is CASTVRGTGTEAFF. Written as DNA, the CDR3 is TGTGCCAGTACCGTACGGGGGACCGGAACTGAAGCTTTCTTT.

The rearrangement links TRBV2 to TRBJ2-1, with TRBD2 matching 14 bases. Germline V CDR1 and CDR2: SNHLY, FYNNEI. Losses at the gene ends were 6 bases for V and 5 bases for J; bases not matched to a gene: 6. The CDR3 spans 16 residues. CDR3 sequence (DNA): TGTGCCAGCAGCCCTCCGGGACTAGCGGGGGACAATGAGCAGTTCTTC. Amino acids: CASSPPGLAGDNEQFF.

This clonotype was observed many times. The gene calls are TRBV29-1 and TRBJ2-1; 9 nucleotides line up with TRBD1. Germline lookup yields CDR1 SQVTM and CDR2 ANQGSEA. The CDR3 consists of 14 residues. Trimming cost V 4 bases and J 7 bases; bases outside gene matches: 8. The chain's CDR3 is CSVAGTGTTNEQFF. The CDR3 DNA is TGCAGCGTTGCCGGGACAGGGACCACAAATGAGCAGTTCTTC.

This clonotype has just a few counts. This chain links TRBV30 with TRBJ1-6; D is possibly TRBD1 (5 bases). This CDR3 is 13 amino acids long. The ends were cut back, 3 bases at V and 5 bases at J, with 8 bases in the middle. CDR1 and CDR2 (germline): GTSNPN, SVGIG (reference sequence). CDR3 sequence (DNA): TGTGCCTGGAGGACAGAAGATAATTCACCCCTCCACTTT. This codes for CAWRTEDNSPLHF. Together with reference TRBV30 and TRBJ1-6, the CDR3 gives the full variable domain: SQTIHQWPATLVQPVGSPLSLECTVEGTSNPNLYWYRQAAGRGLQLLFYSVGIGQISSEVPQNLSASRPQDRQFILSSKKLLLSDSGFYLCAWRTEDNSPLHFGNGTRLTVT.

This clonotype was found once. The rearrangement uses TRBV6-1 and TRBJ1-2; D is possibly TRBD1 (5 bases). The V gene lost 7 bases and the J gene lost 7 bases, with 22 bases spanning the gap. This CDR3 is built from 15 residues. The germline CDR1 and CDR2 sequences are MNHNS and SASEGT. The DNA for the CDR3 is TGTGCCAGCACTATGAAGGGACCCGGGTCGGCTGGCTACACCTTC. It encodes CASTMKGPGSAGYTF.

This clonotype was detected ten times or more. This chain joins TRBV28 and TRBJ1-1; a weak D match, TRBD1 (6 bases). CDR3 size: 12 residues. V lost 4 bases and J 11 bases, leaving 14 bases between the germline ends. The germline gives CDR1 MDHEN, CDR2 SYDVKM. The CDR3 protein is CASSYMPGAAFF. CDR3 sequence (DNA): TGTGCCAGCAGTTATATGCCAGGGGCCGCTTTCTTT.

This clonotype has at least ten counts. The V call is TRBV11-2, the J call TRBJ2-5, with a tentative D call TRBD2 (6 bases). Per the germline V gene, CDR1 is SGHAT and CDR2 is FQNNGV. V was trimmed by 0 bases and J by 5 bases, leaving 13 bases between them. The CDR3 has 15 residues. CDR3 loop: CASSLDRGDWETQYF. The CDR3 DNA follows: TGTGCCAGCAGCTTAGATCGCGGGGACTGGGAGACCCAGTACTTC.

V gene TRBV3-1 combines with J gene TRBJ1-1; TRBD1 matches at 7 bases. Per the germline V gene, CDR1 is LGHDT and CDR2 is YNNKEL (reference sequence). With V trimmed by 2 bases and J by 4 bases, 4 bases remained unmatched. The CDR3 consists of 14 residues. CDR3 DNA: TGTGCCAGCAGCCAACCCACAGGGGCCACTGAAGCTTTCTTT. The encoded protein is CASSQPTGATEAFF.

The chain carries TRBV6-2 or TRBV6-3 and TRBJ1-3; the D is unclear. This CDR3 spans 14 amino acids. Germline CDR1 and CDR2: MNHEY and SVGEGT. The germline V and J ends were trimmed by 0 bases and 2 bases, with 5 bases remaining between them. DNA of the CDR3: TGTGCCAGCAGTTACTCGACAACTGGAAACACCATATATTTT. As protein: CASSYSTTGNTIYF.

This chain links TRBV3-1 with TRBJ2-2, with D uncertain. Looked up from germline, CDR1 is LGHDT and CDR2 is YNNKEL (reference sequence). The V gene lost 2 bases and the J gene lost 0 bases, with 1 base spanning the gap. The CDR3 has 13 residues. The CDR3 DNA reads TGTGCCAGCAGCCAATCGAACACCGGGGAGCTGTTTTTT. Translation gives CASSQSNTGELFF.

Concerning this clonotype itself: At one end the junction does not follow the germline gene, possibly because of a read error. The chain joins TRBV29-1 to TRBJ2-7; the match to TRBD1 covers 7 bases. The germline CDR1 and CDR2 sequences are SQVTM and ANQGSEA. The CDR3 extends over 12 amino acids. CDR3 sequence: CSVWDSPYEQYF. The CDR3 DNA reads as TGCAGCGTATGGGACAGCCCCTACGAGCAATACTTC.

J is TRBJ2-7 and V is TRBV6-2 or TRBV6-3; no clear D. Germline V gene data show CDR1 as MNHEY and CDR2 as SVGEGT. The V end was cut by 2 bases, the J end by 6 bases, with 8 bases between. CDR3 length: 12 amino acids. The CDR3 spells CASSYIVGEQYF. The CDR3 coding sequence is TGTGCCAGCAGTTACATCGTCGGCGAGCAGTACTTC.

In the case of this clonotype: A read error may produce the germline difference seen at one junction end. The J gene is TRBJ2-5, the V gene TRBV3-1; tentatively, D is TRBD2 (5 bases). CDR1 and CDR2 from the germline V gene are LGHDT and YNNKEL (reference sequence). This CDR3 contains 12 residues. CDR3 amino acids: CASSQGRTPLDF. In nucleotides, the CDR3 is TGTGCCAGCAGCCAAGGCCGGACTCCACTGGACTTC.

This clonotype was detected ten times or more. The chain joins TRBV27 to TRBJ1-6; 7 nucleotides align to TRBD1. CDR1 and CDR2 from the germline V gene are MNHEY and SMNVEV (reference sequence). The ends lost 6 bases at V and 14 bases at J; junction bases unmatched: 7. This CDR3 contains 12 residues. The CDR3 region has the DNA TGTGCCAGCAGCAAGCAGGGGGAATCCCTCCACTTT. This encodes CASSKQGESLHF.